Detailed here is one TCR beta chain. This sample is part of a study of blood T cell repertoires in COVID-19. Study summary: Samples of COVID-19 (acute and convalescent) were obtained from the United States, Italy and Spain. T cells, B-cell-depleted T cells, or PBMCs provided the cDNA or gDNA that served as material.

Original data processing: Reference gene primer amplification yielded estimated nucleated cell counts. This table comes from immunoSEQ multiplex PCR, and its TCRdb copy is limited to in-frame clones, with some not included. D and trimming come from the DNA, and the V and J calls and clone size come from that table. The sample has 150,000 to 200,000 clones; 82% are singletons. The V segment lost 0 bases and the J segment 2 bases; nucleotides outside the gene matches: 2. CDR3 length: 15 residues. The germline V gene has CDR1 SGDLS and CDR2 YYNGEE. The sample taken for sequencing was peripheral blood. This clonotype was obtained from a woman in her 70s with acute or convalescent COVID-19. The chain employs TRBV9 and TRBJ2-3, with 8 bases fitting TRBD2. CDR3 protein: CASSVDSGTTDTQYF. CDR3 in DNA: TGTGCCAGCAGCGTAGATAGCGGGACCACAGATACGCAGTATTTT.